What follows describes a single TCR beta chain. This specimen comes from a study of cytomegalovirus exposure and HLA in healthy donors. The PCR ran on 60 Vbeta and 13 Jbeta primers. Profiled with immunoSEQ multiplex PCR; TCRdb holds only in-frame clones, not every one. The sample yields 150,000 or so clones, roughly 77% seen once. Unrecorded immune exposures were likely, despite nominal health at sampling. The sequenced sample consisted of PBMCs. This clonotype was obtained from a woman in her 50s in good health and CMV-seropositive.

Here the CDR3 reads CASSGPGVPYNEQFF. Written as DNA, the CDR3 is TGTGCCAGCAGTGGACCAGGGGTACCCTACAATGAGCAGTTCTTC. V is TRBV27 and J is TRBJ2-1; D is possibly TRBD1 (6 bases). The CDR3 length is 15 residues. V was clipped by 5 bases and J by 2 bases, with 13 bases between them. Germline V gene sequence: CDR1 MNHEY, CDR2 SMNVEV (reference sequence).